Listed here is a single TCR beta chain. This record comes from a study of glioma-infiltrating T cells after dendritic cell vaccination. Sequencing was performed with immunoSEQ multiplex PCR; in TCRdb, only in-frame clones are kept and a portion is missing. The top ten hold around 2.3% of the sample, which has about 76,000 clones, about nine tenths seen once. The J segment lost 3 bases and the V segment lost 1 base, leaving 4 bases of the junction unmatched. The CDR3 consists of 15 residues. Per germline, CDR1 KGHSH and CDR2 LQKENI. Time point: after dendritic cell vaccination, including at tumor progression/relapse.

The chain combines TRBV18 with TRBJ2-3, with 7 nucleotides matching TRBD2. This sample comprised blood, obtained after dendritic cell vaccination. The receptor comes from a human donor with glioblastoma. The CDR3 nucleotides read TGTGCCAGCTCACCACGCGGGGGTGCGACAGATACGCAGTATTTT. Translation: CASSPRGGATDTQYF.